These 15 T cell receptor beta chains originate from one sample sequenced in a study of T cell changes during pregnancy in multiple sclerosis (dated by TCRdb to about 2019). Libraries were constructed by the immunoSEQ multiplex PCR assay. Here the immuneACCESS table is served through TCRdb, limited to in-frame sequences with V and J called. Missing clones are a known gap in these copies; in checked studies unresolved V genes cover under half, and the rest lacks a known reason. The sample contains approximately 120,000 clones, less than 97% of them found a single time. The ten most abundant clones make up around 0.46% of the sample. Source: peripheral blood, taken after pregnancy. These receptors all stem from a female donor with multiple sclerosis, enrolled in a pregnancy study.

This clone was detected only once. In DNA form, the CDR3 reads TGTGCCAGCAGCCCAAACGGGGTCCACGAGCAGTACTTC. It is translated as CASSPNGVHEQYF. V and J are TRBV5-8 and TRBJ2-7; D might be TRBD2 (5 bases). There are 13 residues in the CDR3. Germline CDR1 reads SGHTS; CDR2 reads YDEGEE. Trimming took 4 bases from V and 5 from J, leaving 13 bases between them.

The gene calls are TRBV27 and TRBJ2-5; 9 nucleotides agree with TRBD1. The CDR3 runs to 18 residues. Germline-derived CDR1 and CDR2 are MNHEY and SMNVEV (reference sequence). Germline trimming cut 1 base from V and 5 bases from J; bases unmatched to any gene: 14. The CDR3 here is CASSLFPLDRGKVETQYF. In DNA, the CDR3 is TGTGCCAGCAGTTTATTTCCTCTTGACAGGGGGAAGGTGGAGACCCAGTACTTC.

This clone was found once. V and J are TRBV7-9 and TRBJ2-7; 9 bases are a match to TRBD1. CDR1 SEHNR and CDR2 FQNEAQ come from the germline V gene (reference sequence). The CDR3 extends over 16 amino acids. V trimming: 5 bases; J trimming: 3 bases; junction bases outside the gene matches: 11. CDR3 amino acids: CASSKGQGPIIYEQYF. Written as DNA, the CDR3 is TGTGCCAGCAGCAAGGGACAGGGACCTATTATCTACGAGCAGTACTTC.

This CDR3 is CASSFPRTGELFF. The CDR3 DNA reads as TGTGCCAGCTCCTTCCCCCGGACCGGGGAGCTGTTTTTT. This chain connects TRBV18 to TRBJ2-2; D gene unclear. CDR1 is KGHSH and CDR2 is LQKENI in the germline V gene. The CDR3 has 13 amino acids. With 6 bases removed from V and 5 bases from J, the gap between germline ends came to 10 bases. Supplemented by reference TRBV18 and TRBJ2-2, the full variable domain reads NAGVMQNPRHLVRRRGQEARLRCSPMKGHSHVYWYRQLPEEGLKFMVYLQKENIIDESGMPKERFSAEFPKEGPSILRIQQVVRGDSAAYFCASSFPRTGELFFGEGSRLTVL.

The chain is built from TRBV6-6 and TRBJ2-2; D may be TRBD1 (6 bases). Germline V gene lookup returns CDR1 MNHNY and CDR2 SVGAGI (reference sequence). Trimming left V 0 bases short and J 6 bases short, with 8 bases between. This CDR3 has 14 residues. This CDR3 reads CASSYSGGAGELFF. The CDR3 region has the DNA TGTGCCAGCAGTTACTCAGGGGGAGCCGGGGAGCTGTTTTTT.

The gene calls are TRBV5-1 and TRBJ2-7; 10 nucleotides align to TRBD2. CDR3 size: 17 residues. CDR1 and CDR2 from the germline V gene are SGHRS and YFSETQ. J was trimmed by 1 base and V by 4 bases; bases with no gene match: 11. The CDR3 bases are TGCGCCAGCAGCAATTCTAAGACTAGCGGGTTATCCTACGAGCAGTACTTC. Translation gives CASSNSKTSGLSYEQYF.

This clone turned up a few times. The chain has TRBV6-1 and TRBJ1-1; D is ambiguous. Trimming left V 4 bases short and J 0 bases short, with 12 bases between. The CDR3 has 15 residues. Germline CDR1 reads MNHNS; CDR2 reads SASEGT. The CDR3 spells CASSAKSNMNTEAFF. CDR3 coding DNA: TGTGCCAGCAGTGCAAAGTCGAACATGAACACTGAAGCTTTCTTT.

The J gene is TRBJ2-3, the V gene TRBV10-3, with TRBD2 matching 8 bases. J gave up 4 bases and V 5 bases, and 5 bases lay outside the gene matches. Germline CDR1 reads ENHRY; CDR2 reads SYGVKD. The CDR3 covers 14 residues. The DNA of the CDR3 is TGTGCCATCAGTCCAGCGGGAGTCCCAGATACGCAGTATTTT. It encodes CAISPAGVPDTQYF.

CDR3: CASSLIQGNTGELFF. CDR3 nucleotides: TGCGCCAGCAGCTTGATCCAGGGGAACACCGGGGAGCTGTTTTTT. The chain recombines TRBV5-1 with TRBJ2-2, with D possibly TRBD1 on 5 matching bases. The germline V and J ends were trimmed by 1 base and 1 base, with 8 bases remaining between them. The CDR3 has 15 amino acids. CDR1 SGHRS and CDR2 YFSETQ come from the germline V gene.

Written as DNA, the CDR3 is TGTGCCAGCAGCGCCGGGACAGGGTCCTACGAGCAGTACTTC. Amino acid sequence: CASSAGTGSYEQYF. This chain joins TRBV7-9 and TRBJ2-7, with 9 bases lining up with TRBD1. Germline CDR1 and CDR2: SEHNR and FQNEAQ (reference sequence). The ends lost 5 bases at V and 1 base at J; junction bases unmatched: 3. The CDR3 consists of 14 residues.

The chain joins TRBV5-4 to TRBJ2-1; 8 bases line up with TRBD2. The CDR3 totals 15 residues. From germline, CDR1 is SGHNT and CDR2 YYREEE (reference sequence). The trim removed 2 bases at V and 7 bases at J, leaving 8 bases unmatched. CDR3: CASSFNGRASNEQFF. The CDR3 DNA is TGTGCCAGCAGCTTTAACGGGAGGGCCTCTAATGAGCAGTTCTTC. Full variable domain (missing parts from reference TRBV5-4 and TRBJ2-1): ETGVTQSPTHLIKTRGQQVTLRCSSQSGHNTVSWYQQALGQGPQFIFQYYREEENGRGNFPPRFSGLQFPNYSSELNVNALELDDSALYLCASSFNGRASNEQFFGPGTRLTVL.

J is TRBJ2-7 and V is TRBV28; the match to TRBD2 covers 8 bases. The trim removed 3 bases at V and 3 bases at J, leaving 4 bases unmatched. Germline V gives CDR1 MDHEN, CDR2 SYDVKM. CDR3 length equals 14 residues. In DNA form, the CDR3 reads TGTGCCAGCAGTTTCACCGGGACTAGCTACGAGCAGTACTTC. It is translated as CASSFTGTSYEQYF.

The gene calls are TRBV28 and TRBJ2-2, with D perhaps TRBD1 (6 bases). The ends were cut back, 6 bases at V and 2 bases at J, with 13 bases in the middle. The CDR3 runs to 15 residues. Germline lookup yields CDR1 MDHEN and CDR2 SYDVKM. The DNA of the CDR3 is TGTGCCAGCAGCCCGGGACACTTAAACACCGGGGAGCTGTTTTTT. It translates to CASSPGHLNTGELFF.

The CDR3 coding sequence is TGTGCCAGCAGCCAAGATGGGTGGGGGCTGAGGGATGGCTACACCTTC. This sequence encodes CASSQDGWGLRDGYTF. This rearrangement joins TRBV4-2 to TRBJ1-2; weak D call: TRBD1 (6 bases). The germline V and J ends were trimmed by 0 bases and 6 bases, with 17 bases remaining between them. CDR3 length: 16 amino acids. The germline V gene encodes CDR1 LGHNA and CDR2 YNFKEQ.

The chain employs TRBV29-1 and TRBJ2-1; maybe TRBD2 (6 bases). Per the germline V gene, CDR1 is SQVTM and CDR2 is ANQGSEA. Trimming took off 4 bases at V and 5 bases at J, with 15 bases between the two ends. This CDR3 is 14 amino acids long. The CDR3 loop is CSVALSGVNNEQFF. CDR3 nucleotide sequence: TGCAGCGTTGCCCTATCGGGGGTCAACAATGAGCAGTTCTTC.